Below, one T cell receptor (beta chain) is given with its context. This sample was taken from a study of T-cell reconstitution after alpha-beta-depleted transplantation in children. For TCRbeta, the library was prepared with unique molecular identifiers. TCRdb processed the PCR reads anew with MiXCR; each CDR3 protein has one entry. The repertoire holds some 400,000 distinct CDR3 sequences, with roughly 20% as singletons. CDR1 DFQATT and CDR2 SNEGSKA come from the germline V gene (reference sequence). Trimming removed 0 bases from V and 4 bases from J, with 16 bases in between. CDR3 length: 15 amino acids.

This sequence joins TRBV20-1 and TRBJ2-7, with a possible D match to TRBD1 (7 bases). The source was PBMCs from the stem cell graft donor, collected from the stem cell graft. The source of this sequence is a human donor who donated a stem cell graft to a child with acute myeloid leukemia. Written as DNA, the CDR3 is TGCAGTGCTAGAGATCTAGAGCAGGGGGGTTACGAGCAGTACTTC. Translating gives CSARDLEQGGYEQYF.